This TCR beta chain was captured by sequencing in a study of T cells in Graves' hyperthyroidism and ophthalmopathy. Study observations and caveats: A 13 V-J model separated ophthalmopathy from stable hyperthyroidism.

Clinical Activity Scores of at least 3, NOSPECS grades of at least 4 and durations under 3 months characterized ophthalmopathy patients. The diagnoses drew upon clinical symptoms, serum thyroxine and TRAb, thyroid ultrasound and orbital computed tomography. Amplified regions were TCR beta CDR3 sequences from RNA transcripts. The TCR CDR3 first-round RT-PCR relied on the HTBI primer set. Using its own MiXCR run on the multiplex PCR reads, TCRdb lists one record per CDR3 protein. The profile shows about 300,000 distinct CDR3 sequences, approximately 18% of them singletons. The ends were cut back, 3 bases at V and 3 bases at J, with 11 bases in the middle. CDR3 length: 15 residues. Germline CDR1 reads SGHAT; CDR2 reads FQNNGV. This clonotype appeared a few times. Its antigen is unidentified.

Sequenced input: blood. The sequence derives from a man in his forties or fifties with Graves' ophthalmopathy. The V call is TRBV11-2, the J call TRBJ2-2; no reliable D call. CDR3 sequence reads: CASSLEGIDTGELFF. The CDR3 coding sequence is TGTGCCAGCAGCTTGGAAGGTATTGACACCGGGGAGCTGTTTTTT.